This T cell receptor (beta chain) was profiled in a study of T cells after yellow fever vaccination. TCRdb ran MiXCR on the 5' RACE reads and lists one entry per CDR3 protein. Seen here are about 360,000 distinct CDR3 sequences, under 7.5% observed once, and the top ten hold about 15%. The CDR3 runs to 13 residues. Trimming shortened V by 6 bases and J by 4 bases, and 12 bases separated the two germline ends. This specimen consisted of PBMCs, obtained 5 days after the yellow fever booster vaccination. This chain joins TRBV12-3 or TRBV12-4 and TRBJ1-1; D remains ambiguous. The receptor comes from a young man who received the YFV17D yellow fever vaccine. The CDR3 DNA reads TGTGCCAGCAGCCGGTCTGGCCTCACTGAAGCTTTCTTT. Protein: CASSRSGLTEAFF.